Included here is one TCR beta chain sequence, with context. This may be a read error: a much more frequent sequence differs by one nucleotide. CDR3 size: 13 residues. Germline V gives CDR1 SQVTM, CDR2 ANQGSEA. The data stem from a study of Graves' ophthalmopathy and Graves' hyperthyroidism. From RNA, the CDR3 regions of TCR beta chains were amplified and sequenced. HTBI-primed first-round RT-PCR preceded second-round multiplex PCR. TCRdb reprocessed the multiplex PCR reads via MiXCR and lists one record per CDR3 protein. The repertoire holds about 1.1 million distinct CDR3 sequences, about two fifths seen once, with over 8.5% in the top ten. Physicians reached a diagnosis by relying on clinical symptoms, serum thyroxine, TRAb, thyroid ultrasound and orbital computed tomography.

The chain combines TRBV29-1 with TRBJ1-5; 8 bases match TRBD1. Matching the DNA end better, TRBJ2-2 makes the J call doubtful. Sequencing was done on a sample of peripheral blood or thyroid tissue (not recorded which). This clonotype was sampled from an adult man with Graves' hyperthyroidism. The chain's CDR3 is CSVGTGRDGELFF. DNA for the CDR3: TGCAGCGTTGGGACAGGGCGAGACGGGGAGCTGTTTTTT.